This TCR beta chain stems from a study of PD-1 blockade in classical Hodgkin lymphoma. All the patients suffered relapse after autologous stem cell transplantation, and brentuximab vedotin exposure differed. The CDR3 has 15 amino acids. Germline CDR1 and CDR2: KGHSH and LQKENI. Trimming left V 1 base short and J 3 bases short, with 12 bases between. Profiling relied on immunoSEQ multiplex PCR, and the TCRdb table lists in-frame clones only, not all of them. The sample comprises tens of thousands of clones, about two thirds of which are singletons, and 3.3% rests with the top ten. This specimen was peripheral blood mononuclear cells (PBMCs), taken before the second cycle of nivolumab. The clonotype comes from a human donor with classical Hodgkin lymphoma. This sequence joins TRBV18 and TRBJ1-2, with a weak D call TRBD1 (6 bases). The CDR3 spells CASSPRSGQHYGYTF. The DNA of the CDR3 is TGTGCCAGCTCACCACGCTCCGGACAGCACTATGGCTACACCTTC.